This T cell receptor (beta chain) was obtained from a study of CD8 T cells in Susac syndrome. The V and J ends lost 3 bases and 3 bases respectively, with 6 bases between them. CDR1 is LGHDT and CDR2 is YNNKEL in the germline V gene (reference sequence). This CDR3 spans 12 amino acids. Reverse transcription of roughly 0.45 to 1 ug RNA was performed with random hexamers. Each CDR3 protein gets one entry after TCRdb re-called the immunoSEQ multiplex PCR reads with MiXCR. The sample has 100,000 to 150,000 distinct CDR3 sequences, more than 90% seen once. The sample taken for sequencing was CD4+ T cells from PBMCs. The gene calls are TRBV3-1 and TRBJ2-7; D may be TRBD1 (5 bases). The clonotype originates from a human donor in good health. Written as DNA, the CDR3 is TGTGCCAGCAGCCAGGGGCACTACGAGCAGTACTTC. Residues: CASSQGHYEQYF.